One T cell receptor beta chain is described in this entry. What it binds is unknown. One end of the junction varies from germline; a read error may be responsible. The data are from a study of blood T cells in healthy people across ages. Across the whole study: Per every two T cells, about one barcoded beta molecule was captured by template switching. Overall study results and limits: Among T cells, TCR beta diversity per million cells dropped roughly linearly as age rose. Whereas aged donors had fewer naive CD4+ cells, long-lived donors had more of them and higher diversity.

The length of the CDR3 is 13 residues. Germline V gene sequence: CDR1 SSHAT, CDR2 FNYEAQ (reference sequence). At least 6.5 million PBMCs were isolated per sample. Alongside a J-beta primer mix, a sample-barcoded 5' primer served in a second PCR lasting 7 to 11 cycles. TCRdb redid the calling of the 5' RACE reads with MiXCR, one entry per CDR3 protein. Here the sample spans roughly 930,000 distinct CDR3 sequences, approximately 49% being singletons. The chain couples TRBV7-7 to TRBJ2-7; D call uncertain. Sequenced: blood. The TCR originated in a man aged 30 to 39 in good health. The CDR3 region is CASSFSEAYEQYF. For the CDR3, the DNA is TGTGCTAGCAGCTTTTCTGAAGCCTACGAGCAGTACTTC.